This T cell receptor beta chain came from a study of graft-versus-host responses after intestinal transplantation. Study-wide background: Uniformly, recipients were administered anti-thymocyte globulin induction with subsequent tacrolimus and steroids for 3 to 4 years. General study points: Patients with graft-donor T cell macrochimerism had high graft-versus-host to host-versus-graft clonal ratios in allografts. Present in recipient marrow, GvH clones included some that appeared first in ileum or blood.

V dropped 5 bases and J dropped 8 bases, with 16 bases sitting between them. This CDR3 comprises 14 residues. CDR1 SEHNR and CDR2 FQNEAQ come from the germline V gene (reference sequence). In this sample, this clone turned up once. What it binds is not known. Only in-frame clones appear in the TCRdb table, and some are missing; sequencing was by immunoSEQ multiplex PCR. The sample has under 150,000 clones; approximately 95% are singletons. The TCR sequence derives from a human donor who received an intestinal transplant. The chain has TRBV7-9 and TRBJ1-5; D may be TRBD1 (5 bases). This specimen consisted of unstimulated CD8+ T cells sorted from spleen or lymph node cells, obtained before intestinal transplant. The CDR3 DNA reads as TGTGCCAGCAGCCCCTCGGGGGGAGGAGAGCCCCAGCATTTT. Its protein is CASSPSGGGEPQHF.